Following are 26 T cell receptor beta chains from one sample sequenced in a study of blood T cell repertoires in COVID-19. Sequencing used immunoSEQ multiplex PCR; TCRdb keeps in-frame clones, though not all of them. The sample lists fewer than 500,000 clones, about nine tenths occurring once. Specimen: PBMCs or T cells enriched from blood (not recorded which). These receptors were collected from a woman under 30 who had recovered from COVID-19.

The rearrangement joins TRBV23-1 to TRBJ2-7; the match to TRBD1 covers 7 bases. TRBV23-1 is filed as an ORF, its function uncertain. The CDR3 totals 16 residues. Trimming cost V 6 bases and J 3 bases; bases outside gene matches: 14. CDR3 region: CASSRAQTGCLYEQYF. The CDR3 DNA sequence: TGCGCCAGCAGCAGGGCCCAGACAGGGTGTCTCTACGAGCAGTACTTC.

A few counts support this clone. V is TRBV5-1 and J is TRBJ1-1; 8 nucleotides match TRBD1. The germline CDR1 and CDR2 sequences are SGHRS and YFSETQ. There are 15 residues in the CDR3. The ends lost 7 bases at V and 1 base at J; junction bases unmatched: 9. The CDR3 region is CASQIGQGGNTEAFF. The CDR3 bases are TGCGCCAGCCAAATTGGACAGGGAGGGAACACTGAAGCTTTCTTT.

V and J are TRBV9 and TRBJ2-2, with 9 nucleotides matching TRBD2. The trim removed 0 bases at V and 4 bases at J, leaving 4 bases unmatched. CDR3 length: 16 residues. Germline CDR1 reads SGDLS; CDR2 reads YYNGEE. The CDR3 sequence: CASSVDLAGSTGELFF. The CDR3 nucleotides are TGTGCCAGCAGCGTAGATCTAGCGGGGAGCACCGGGGAGCTGTTTTTT.

The chain is built from TRBV7-2 and TRBJ1-5; D gene ambiguous. CDR1 is SGHTA, CDR2 FQGNSA, per germline. Trimming removed 2 bases at V and 6 bases at J, with 8 bases between. The CDR3 is 13 residues long. The CDR3 region is CASSLMGGQPQHF. CDR3 in DNA: TGTGCCAGCAGCTTAATGGGAGGTCAGCCCCAGCATTTT.

The chain uses TRBV6-1 and TRBJ2-7; D may be TRBD1 (5 bases). CDR3 length: 16 amino acids. Trimming took 4 bases from V and 0 from J, leaving 16 bases between them. CDR1 is MNHNS, CDR2 SASEGT, per germline. CDR3 DNA: TGTGCCAGCAGTGTACAGGCGCTGGGGTCCTCCTACGAGCAGTACTTC. Translation: CASSVQALGSSYEQYF.

This clone was observed a single time. The sample contains more than one DNA sequence encoding this CDR3. The CDR3 reads CASSRGQNQPQHF. In DNA, the CDR3 is TGTGCCAGCAGCCGAGGACAAAATCAGCCCCAGCATTTT. The genes are TRBV6-5 and TRBJ1-5; tentative D call: TRBD1 (5 bases). Germline values: CDR1 MNHEY, CDR2 SVGAGI. V lost 6 bases to trimming and J lost 4 bases, with 10 bases between them. The CDR3 has 13 amino acids.

A single count supports this clone. The rearrangement uses TRBV2 and TRBJ1-6; 8 bases are a match to TRBD1. The V and J ends lost 5 bases and 7 bases, in that order; junction bases with no gene match: 10. CDR1 and CDR2 from the germline V gene are SNHLY and FYNNEI. This CDR3 is built from 16 residues. The CDR3 reads CASSMAPGGTNSPLHF. CDR3 DNA sequence: TGTGCCAGCAGTATGGCCCCAGGGGGCACGAATTCACCCCTCCACTTT.

The gene calls are TRBV14 and TRBJ1-2, with TRBD1 identical over 9 bases. The V and J ends lost 5 bases and 2 bases, in that order; junction bases with no gene match: 6. This CDR3 has 15 residues. CDR1 and CDR2 from the germline V gene are SGHDN and FVKESK. Here the CDR3 DNA reads TGTGCCAGCAGCATCCGGACAGGGGCCAACTATGGCTACACCTTC. Its translation: CASSIRTGANYGYTF.

This chain uses TRBV7-9 with TRBJ1-3; tentatively, D is TRBD1 (5 bases). CDR1 is SEHNR and CDR2 is FQNEAQ in the germline V gene (reference sequence). This CDR3 has 14 residues. V was shortened by 8 bases and J by 4 bases, with 15 bases between the two germline ends. This chain's CDR3 is CASGHQGWGNTIYF. CDR3 sequence (DNA): TGTGCCAGCGGCCACCAGGGTTGGGGAAACACCATATATTTT.

This clone has more than one count but fewer than ten. V usage is TRBV5-1 and J usage is TRBJ1-6, with a possible D match to TRBD1 (5 bases). Trimming pared 4 bases from V and 7 bases from J, leaving 9 bases between. Germline CDR1 SGHRS, CDR2 YFSETQ. The CDR3 length is 13 residues. The CDR3, as DNA: TGCGCCAGCAGCCCCCGGGGGAATTCACCCCTCCACTTT. This codes for CASSPRGNSPLHF.

The rearrangement joins TRBV12-5 to TRBJ1-2, with TRBD1 matching 8 bases. V shed 2 bases, J shed 9 bases, and the junction held 8 bases outside the gene matches. The CDR3 is 14 residues long. Germline assignment: CDR1 LGHNT and CDR2 FRNRAP. The CDR3 loop is CASGLPPRTGSYTF. The CDR3 coding sequence is TGTGCTAGTGGTTTGCCCCCGAGGACAGGGAGCTACACCTTC.

The CDR3 loop reads CASSLGAGDPQFF. In DNA form, the CDR3 reads TGTGCCAGCAGCTTAGGAGCGGGGGACCCCCAGTTCTTC. V and J are TRBV7-8 and TRBJ2-1, with TRBD2 identical over 8 bases. V lost 1 base to trimming and J lost 13 bases; unmatched junction nucleotides: 6. Germline-derived CDR1 and CDR2 are SGHVS and FQNEAQ. The CDR3 consists of 13 residues.

The rearrangement links TRBV5-1 to TRBJ2-7; D gene uncertain. Trimming pared 4 bases from V and 0 bases from J, leaving 11 bases between. The germline V gene encodes CDR1 SGHRS and CDR2 YFSETQ. This CDR3 has 14 residues. The CDR3 DNA is TGCGCCAGCAGCCCGACTTATAGCTCCTACGAGCAGTACTTC. It yields the protein CASSPTYSSYEQYF.

This clone was recorded only once. The rearrangement links TRBV11-2 to TRBJ2-1; TRBD2 matches at 10 bases. This CDR3 region has 15 residues. V trimming: 5 bases; J trimming: 7 bases; junction bases outside the gene matches: 8. Looked up from germline, CDR1 is SGHAT and CDR2 is FQNNGV. The CDR3 loop is CASSLLSGGVNEQFF. The DNA of the CDR3 is TGTGCCAGCAGCCTCCTGAGCGGGGGGGTTAATGAGCAGTTCTTC.

The chain links TRBV28 to TRBJ1-2, with a tentative D call TRBD1 (6 bases). This CDR3 region has 14 residues. Germline CDR1 reads MDHEN; CDR2 reads SYDVKM. V was trimmed by 7 bases and J by 1 base, leaving 13 bases between them. DNA of the CDR3: TGTGCCAGCACCTTAACAGGGTTTAACTATGGCTACACCTTC. It specifies CASTLTGFNYGYTF.

The chain combines TRBV6-1 with TRBJ1-2, with D unresolved. The length of the CDR3 is 12 residues. Germline CDR1 reads MNHNS; CDR2 reads SASEGT. V was pared by 1 base and J by 6 bases, with 6 bases between. CDR3 residues: CASSEGYNGYTF. In DNA form, the CDR3 reads TGTGCCAGCAGTGAAGGCTATAATGGCTACACCTTC.

The rearrangement uses TRBV11-2 and TRBJ2-7; D is undetermined. V was clipped by 2 bases and J by 4 bases, with 9 bases between them. Germline V gives CDR1 SGHAT, CDR2 FQNNGV. This CDR3 is 13 amino acids long. The CDR3 here is CASSLWARYEQYF. CDR3 sequence (DNA): TGTGCCAGCAGCTTATGGGCGAGATACGAGCAGTACTTC.

This chain joins TRBV5-4 and TRBJ2-7; D possibly corresponds to TRBD2 (6 bases). The V end lost 3 bases, the J end lost 0 bases, and 13 bases lay between the germline ends. This CDR3 spans 15 amino acids. The germline V gene has CDR1 SGHNT and CDR2 YYREEE (reference sequence). CDR3 in amino acids: CASSWGGTFSYEQYF. The CDR3 nucleotides are TGTGCCAGCAGCTGGGGCGGGACTTTCTCCTACGAGCAGTACTTC.

The gene calls are TRBV7-2 and TRBJ1-2; D is possibly TRBD1 (6 bases). Germline assignment: CDR1 SGHTA and CDR2 FQGNSA. The V gene lost 4 bases and the J gene lost 5 bases, with 17 bases spanning the gap. There are 15 residues in the CDR3. The chain's CDR3 is CASSSGSGVSYGYTF. The CDR3 coding sequence is TGTGCCAGCAGCTCGGGCTCAGGGGTTTCTTATGGCTACACCTTC.

This sequence joins TRBV19 and TRBJ1-2, with a tentative D call TRBD1 (6 bases). V lost 9 bases and J lost 4, with 21 bases in between. Germline-derived CDR1 and CDR2 are LNHDA and SQIVND (reference sequence). The CDR3 runs to 15 residues. CDR3 in DNA: TGTGCCAGCTACGACCTCCGGGACATACTCTATGGCTACACCTTC. Residues: CASYDLRDILYGYTF. The full variable domain, rest sourced from reference TRBV19 and TRBJ1-2, is DGGITQSPKYLFRKEGQNVTLSCEQNLNHDAMYWYRQDPGQGLRLIYYSQIVNDFQKGDIAEGYSVSREKKESFPLTVTSAQKNPTAFYLCASYDLRDILYGYTFGSGTRLTVV.

This chain links TRBV5-6 with TRBJ2-7; 9 bases are shared with TRBD1. V was pared by 0 bases and J by 8 bases, with 6 bases of the junction left unmatched. The CDR3 has 14 residues. CDR1 and CDR2 from the germline V gene are SGHDT and YYEEEE. The CDR3 protein is CASSLEGQGAQQYF. As DNA, the CDR3 is TGTGCCAGCAGCTTGGAGGGACAGGGAGCCCAGCAGTACTTC. The variable domain in full, completed from reference TRBV5-6 and TRBJ2-7, reads DAGVTQSPTHLIKTRGQQVTLRCSPKSGHDTVSWYQQALGQGPQFIFQYYEEEERQRGNFPDRFSGHQFPNYSSELNVNALLLGDSALYLCASSLEGQGAQQYFGPGTRLTVT.

The chain recombines TRBV19 with TRBJ2-7; D unclear. Looked up from germline, CDR1 is LNHDA and CDR2 is SQIVND (reference sequence). The CDR3 is 13 amino acids. With 1 base removed from V and 6 bases from J, the gap between germline ends came to 10 bases. CDR3 residues: CASSIGAGSEQYF. The CDR3 bases are TGTGCCAGTAGTATAGGGGCAGGAAGCGAGCAGTACTTC. Together with reference TRBV19 and TRBJ2-7, the CDR3 gives the full variable domain: DGGITQSPKYLFRKEGQNVTLSCEQNLNHDAMYWYRQDPGQGLRLIYYSQIVNDFQKGDIAEGYSVSREKKESFPLTVTSAQKNPTAFYLCASSIGAGSEQYFGPGTRLTVT.

The gene calls are TRBV5-4 and TRBJ1-2; 9 bases line up with TRBD1. The CDR3 sequence is 14 residues long. V dropped 0 bases and J dropped 4; count of bases not matched to a gene: 1. Looked up from germline, CDR1 is SGHNT and CDR2 is YYREEE (reference sequence). CDR3 protein: CASSLGQGGYGYTF. In nucleotides, the CDR3 is TGTGCCAGCAGCTTGGGACAGGGGGGCTATGGCTACACCTTC.

This chain uses TRBV4-1 with TRBJ1-2; 7 nucleotides agree with TRBD1. The trim removed 4 bases at V and 3 bases at J, leaving 5 bases unmatched. The CDR3 sequence is 14 residues long. Germline CDR1 and CDR2: MGHRA and YSYEKL. Here the CDR3 reads CASSPETGYYGYTF. The CDR3 DNA sequence: TGCGCCAGCAGCCCTGAGACAGGGTACTATGGCTACACCTTC.

This rearrangement joins TRBV20-1 to TRBJ2-3; D is ambiguous. Trimming pared 6 bases from V and 0 bases from J, leaving 10 bases between. The germline gives CDR1 DFQATT, CDR2 SNEGSKA (reference sequence). The CDR3 runs 13 residues. The CDR3 DNA follows: TGCAGTGCAAGTCTTTTTAGCACAGATACGCAGTATTTT. Translated, it gives CSASLFSTDTQYF.

The chain carries TRBV11-3 and TRBJ1-1; the D is unclear. CDR3 size: 13 residues. Germline-derived CDR1 and CDR2 are SGHNT and YENEEA. The V gene lost 5 bases and the J gene lost 0 bases, with 7 bases spanning the gap. CDR3 sequence: CASSPTVNTEAFF. CDR3 bases: TGTGCCAGCAGCCCAACAGTGAACACTGAAGCTTTCTTT. The variable domain in full, completed from reference TRBV11-3 and TRBJ1-1, reads EAGVVQSPRYKIIEKKQPVAFWCNPISGHNTLYWYLQNLGQGPELLIRYENEEAVDDSQLPKDRFSAERLKGVDSTLKIQPAELGDSAVYLCASSPTVNTEAFFGQGTRLTVV.